This T cell receptor beta chain appears in the sequencing data of a study of response to subunit inactivated influenza vaccine. Via MiXCR, TCRdb re-called the RT-PCR reads, giving one row per CDR3 protein. Of approximately 680,000 distinct CDR3 sequences in the sample, around a sixth are singletons; the top ten hold around a tenth. This clonotype was observed a few times. Its matching antigen is unknown. Regarding the study as a whole: Every seasonal influenza vaccination brings in few new T cells, the authors suggested.

The clonotype originates from a man between 50 and 59 years old who received an inactivated influenza vaccine. This specimen consisted of PBMCs from blood, obtained 12 days after vaccination.

This CDR3 reads CASNQGQGAVRGGYTF. For the CDR3, the DNA is TGTGCCAGCAACCAGGGACAGGGGGCGGTTAGAGGCGGCTACACCTTC. The genes are TRBV7-2 and TRBJ1-2; 12 nucleotides agree with TRBD1. Per germline, CDR1 SGHTA and CDR2 FQGNSA. J was trimmed by 8 bases and V by 7 bases; bases with no gene match: 14. The CDR3 is 16 residues long.